This is a list of T cell receptor beta chains from one sample in a study of T-cell reconstitution after alpha-beta-depleted transplantation in children. TCRdb reprocessed the PCR reads via MiXCR and lists one record per CDR3 protein. This table holds hundreds of thousands of distinct CDR3 sequences, approximately 30% found once. This sample comprised PBMCs from the stem cell graft donor, obtained from the stem cell graft. The receptors here all came from a human donor who donated a stem cell graft to a child with aplastic anemia. Each CDR3 is given with its conserved first and last residue. D genes are given only for firm matches. Clone size appears in some rows only: once, few, many, or a class for an expanded clone.

>TRBD1|.|TRBJ1-5|TRBV19
TGTGCCAGTAGCACCGACAGGGGCCGCAATCAGCCCCAGCATTTT
CASSTDRGRNQPQHF
>.|.|TRBJ1-3|TRBV5-1
TGCGCCAGCAGCTTACAGGGCCTTGAGGGAAACACCATATATTTT
CASSLQGLEGNTIYF
>.|few|TRBJ1-1|TRBV12-3/TRBV12-4
TGTGCCAGCAGTTTTGATGGGACTGAAGCTTTCTTT
CASSFDGTEAFF
>TRBD2|.|TRBJ2-4|TRBV20-1
TGCAGTACTATAGCGGGGTTAGCCAAAAACATTCAGTACTTC
CSTIAGLAKNIQYF
>.|.|TRBJ2-1|TRBV7-3
TGTGCCAGCAGCTTAATGGGGCGGTACAATGAGCAGTTCTTC
CASSLMGRYNEQFF
>TRBD2|.|TRBJ2-1|TRBV6-2/TRBV6-3
TGTGCCAGCAGGCTAGCGGGAGGGGTCAATGAGCAGTTCTTC
CASRLAGGVNEQFF
>.|.|TRBJ1-6|TRBV3-1
TGTGCCAGCAGCCTAAGACAGTATAATTCACCCCTCCACTTT
CASSLRQYNSPLHF
>.|.|TRBJ1-1|TRBV30
TGTGCCTGGAGTGCCCATTTTACAGGAGCCACAGCGGAAGCTTTCTTT
CAWSAHFTGATAEAFF
>TRBD2|.|TRBJ2-1|TRBV6-5
TGTGCCAGCAGTTCCCCTAGCGGGAGAGGCAACAATGAGCAGTTCTTC
CASSSPSGRGNNEQFF
>TRBD1|many|TRBJ1-6|TRBV4-3
TGCGCCAGCAGCCAAGACAGGACAGGGGCGGGATCACCCCTCCACTTT
CASSQDRTGAGSPLHF
>.|few|TRBJ2-1|TRBV12-3/TRBV12-4
TGTGCCAGCAGCCACTACGGGAATGAGCAGTTCTTC
CASSHYGNEQFF
>TRBD1|.|TRBJ1-3|TRBV18
TGTGCCAGCTCACCTCGGGACAGGATGGATCCTGGAAACACCATATATTTT
CASSPRDRMDPGNTIYF
>TRBD2|few|TRBJ2-5|TRBV12-3/TRBV12-4
TGTGCCAGCAGTCTAGCGGGAGGGCCGAAGACCCAGTACTTC
CASSLAGGPKTQYF
>.|.|TRBJ2-7|TRBV4-3
TGCGCCAGCAGCCAAGTCCGGCAGGGCGGGTTCGAGCAGTACTTC
CASSQVRQGGFEQYF
>.|few|TRBJ2-7|TRBV23-1
TGCGCCAGCAGGCCGTCCCCAGGGGCCCCCTACGAGCAGTACTTC
CASRPSPGAPYEQYF
>.|few|TRBJ1-5|TRBV6-2/TRBV6-3
TGTGCCAGCAGTTTCGGGGCCATCAATCAGCCCCAGCATTTT
CASSFGAINQPQHF
>.|few|TRBJ2-1|TRBV29-1
TGCAGTCACCCAAGGAACAATGAGCAGTTCTTC
CSHPRNNEQFF
>.|.|TRBJ1-1|TRBV5-1
TGCGCCAGCAGCCCGACGGATATTCTCATGAACACTGAAGCTTTCTTT
CASSPTDILMNTEAFF
>.|.|TRBJ2-5|TRBV12-3/TRBV12-4
TGTGCCAGCAGTCCCGTAGGAGGGTCTCAGACCCAGTACTTC
CASSPVGGSQTQYF
>TRBD2|.|TRBJ2-1|TRBV7-7
TGTGCCAGCAGCGCACAACTAGCGGCTTGGAATGAGCAGTTCTTC
CASSAQLAAWNEQFF
>.|.|TRBJ2-5|TRBV6-2/TRBV6-3
TGTGCCAGCAGTTACTCGAGAAGTGGGCTAGATCAAGAGACCCAGTACTTC
CASSYSRSGLDQETQYF
>.|.|TRBJ1-5|TRBV7-2
TGTGCCAGCAGCAGCGGATTTATCGGGAATCAGCCCCAGCATTTT
CASSSGFIGNQPQHF
>.|.|TRBJ1-1|TRBV12-3/TRBV12-4
TGTGCCAGCACAACTCAGAACACTGAAGCTTTCTTT
CASTTQNTEAFF
>.|once|TRBJ2-1|TRBV9
TGTGCCAGCAGCGTCTACGTTTCGTCCAATGAGCAGTTCTTC
CASSVYVSSNEQFF
>.|few|TRBJ1-1|TRBV7-9
TGTGCCAGCAGCTTAGTCGCGAGTAGGGCTTTCTTT
CASSLVASRAFF
>.|.|TRBJ2-3|TRBV6-2/TRBV6-3
TGTGCCAGCAGTTACACAGCAGATACGCAGTATTTT
CASSYTADTQYF
>TRBD1|.|TRBJ1-1|TRBV5-6
TGTGCCAGCCGGGGACAGGGGGCGCGTTGGGTGGAGGACACTGAAGCTTTCTTT
CASRGQGARWVEDTEAFF
>.|few|TRBJ2-7|TRBV5-1
TGCGCCAGCAGCTTGGGGGAGCTCGGGCAGGGAGACGAGCAGTACTTC
CASSLGELGQGDEQYF
>TRBD1|.|TRBJ2-5|TRBV9
TGTGCCAGCAGCGAACAGGGGGCGCGGGAGACCCAGTACTTC
CASSEQGARETQYF
>.|once|TRBJ2-3|TRBV12-3/TRBV12-4
TGTGCCAGCAGGTCCCGGGAGTCCGAAGATACGCAGTATTTT
CASRSRESEDTQYF
>.|few|TRBJ1-2|TRBV20-1
TGCAGTGCTTGGTCGACGGGGACCGCTAACTATGGCTACACCTTC
CSAWSTGTANYGYTF
>.|.|TRBJ2-5|TRBV21-1
TGTGCCAGCATTGAGGACACCGAGTTCCAAGAGACCCAGTACTTC
CASIEDTEFQETQYF
>.|.|TRBJ1-5|TRBV6-2/TRBV6-3
TGTGCCAGCACTCTGACAGGCGGACAGCCCCAGCATTTT
CASTLTGGQPQHF
>.|few|TRBJ2-5|TRBV12-3/TRBV12-4
TGTGCCAGCAGTTTATCCAACCAAGAGACCCAGTACTTC
CASSLSNQETQYF
>TRBD2|.|TRBJ2-5|TRBV5-1
TGCGCCAGCAGCTTGGGTAGCGGGATAGAAGAGACCCAGTACTTC
CASSLGSGIEETQYF
>.|.|TRBJ2-1|TRBV12-3/TRBV12-4
TGTGCCAGCAGTTTCCCAGGGGAGTCTTCTGAGTTCTTC
CASSFPGESSEFF
>TRBD2|few|TRBJ2-1|TRBV24-1
TGTGCCACCAGTGATGCAGGACTAGCGGGGGAAAATGAGCAGTTCTTC
CATSDAGLAGENEQFF
>.|.|TRBJ1-1|TRBV12-3/TRBV12-4
TGTGCCAGCAGTTTAGCAGGGATTGTCGCTGAAGCTTTCTTT
CASSLAGIVAEAFF
>.|few|TRBJ2-7|TRBV7-8
TGTGCCAGCAGTTCGTGGGGGGGCTACTACGAGCAGTACTTC
CASSSWGGYYEQYF
>.|.|TRBJ2-7|TRBV9
TGTGCCAGCAGCGCCGATGGAATAGGGGGGACCTACGAGCAGTACTTC
CASSADGIGGTYEQYF
>TRBD2|few|TRBJ2-1|TRBV7-9
TGTGCCAGCAGCTCACCGCCGACTAGCGGGAGTAGGTATGAGCAGTTCTTC
CASSSPPTSGSRYEQFF
>.|.|TRBJ2-2|TRBV5-5
TGTGCCAGCAGCTTGCGGCAGGGCCTTTCCGGGGAGCTGTTTTTT
CASSLRQGLSGELFF
>.|.|TRBJ2-7|TRBV12-2
TGTGCAAGTCGCTTAGTTACCAGTGGGTCCTACGAGCAGTACTTC
CASRLVTSGSYEQYF
>.|.|TRBJ2-7|TRBV4-2
TGTGCCAGCAGCCCACCGGGACTCCAAACCTACGAGCAGTACTTC
CASSPPGLQTYEQYF
>.|.|TRBJ1-4|TRBV20-1
TGCAGTGCTAGCCCGCTCCGGGCCGTGAATGAAAAACTGTTTTTT
CSASPLRAVNEKLFF
>.|.|TRBJ1-2|TRBV5-1
TGCGCCAGCAGCTCGACAGTTGTGGATGGCTACACCTTC
CASSSTVVDGYTF
>TRBD2|few|TRBJ2-7|TRBV6-5
TGTGCCAGCAGTTACTGGACTAGCGGGAGCTACGAGCAGTACTTC
CASSYWTSGSYEQYF